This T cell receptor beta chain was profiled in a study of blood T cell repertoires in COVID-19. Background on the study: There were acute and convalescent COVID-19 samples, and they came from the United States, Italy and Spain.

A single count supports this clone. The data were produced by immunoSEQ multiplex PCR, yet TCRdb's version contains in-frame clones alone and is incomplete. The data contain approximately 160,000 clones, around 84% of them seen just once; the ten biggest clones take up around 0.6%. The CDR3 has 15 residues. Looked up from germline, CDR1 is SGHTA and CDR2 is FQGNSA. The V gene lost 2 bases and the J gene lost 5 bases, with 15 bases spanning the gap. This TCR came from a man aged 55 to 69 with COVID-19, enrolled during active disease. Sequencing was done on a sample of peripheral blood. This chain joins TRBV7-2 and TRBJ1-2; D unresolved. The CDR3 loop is CASSLNPIMSYGYTF. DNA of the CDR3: TGTGCCAGCAGCTTAAACCCCATCATGAGTTATGGCTACACCTTC.